This TCR beta chain comes out of a study of spatial heterogeneity in lung cancer (dated by TCRdb to the late 2010s). Looking at the study overall: Beta-chain transcripts were consistently detected in greater numbers than alpha-chain transcripts, which likely reflected higher beta-chain transcript abundance. In the raw uncorrected reads, each unique combination of TCR and UMI appeared on average more than ten times. In non-small cell lung cancer, the study made a quantitative comparison of TCR alpha and beta repertoires among multiple tumor regions, matched nontumor lung and blood. TCR repertoire features were related to nonsynonymous mutation counts determined by whole-exome sequencing of tumor tissue. At surgery, both alpha and beta chains were TCR-sequenced in approximately 210 tumor regions, about 64 matched nontumor lung samples and 56 PBMC samples. Results the study describes overall, beyond this receptor: Additional single-cell paired TCR alpha and beta sequencing was considered necessary to confirm, at a functional level, the hypothesis that regional TCRs recognize regional mutations. Ubiquitous expanded tumor TCRs were found in blood more often at tumor resection than at routine follow-up.

Remarks on this clonotype: Its antigen remains undetermined. No quality values exist for individual bases; no much larger clone is one base distant.

V and J lose 6 bases and 4 bases, and a span of 13 bases separates them. The CDR3, cysteine through phenylalanine, is 14 amino acids long. Solely the CDR3 DNA is kept, with 42 bases framed from the first base. Receptor libraries were prepared by 5' RACE. Sequencing relied on a NextSeq 500. The TCR library protocol attached a unique molecular identifier to each TCR cDNA molecule to allow correction of PCR and sequencing errors. Per the original workflow: Decombinator tools were used for TCR identification, UMI-based error correction and CDR3 extraction. Expanded TCRs were defined as those above a frequency of 2 per 1,000, corresponding to the top 1% of the tumor frequency distribution. Renyi diversity was computed with the R vegan package after each repertoire had been subsampled 100 times to 5,000 TCRs. CDR3 similarity networks were built from amino acid triplet string-kernel similarity, connecting CDR3s with pairwise similarity above 0.82. Starting from the raw public reads, TCRdb applied fastp trimming at Q25, assembled clones with MiXCR and retained in-frame beta chains. When rows share a CDR3 protein, they turn into one entry using the most common DNA and genes. The V and J calls, along with clone size, are taken from TCRdb and not from the paper's own processing. This sample holds tens of thousands of distinct CDR3 sequences; roughly 5.2% were observed only once. Clones ranked in the top ten supply approximately 24% of the sample.

What the time point label conveys for this sample: sample taken at primary tumor resection. Donors were some 78 patients with early-stage, untreated non-small cell lung cancer from the lung TRACERx cohort. Whole RNA extracted from tumor and nontumor lung tissue, or from cryopreserved PBMC samples, was used for TCR sequencing without cell sorting. A patient was chosen for TCR sequencing only when enough RNA was available from at least two tumor regions. The chain is made from TRBV12-3 or TRBV12-4 and TRBJ2-1; the D region possibly corresponds to TRBD2 (6 bases align). The TCR comes from a female donor with early-stage non-small cell lung cancer. The specimen comprised PBMCs, sampled at surgery. The CDR3 loop reads CASRKVGGYNEQFF. In nucleotides, the sequence is TGTGCCAGCAGGAAGGTGGGGGGATACAATGAGCAGTTCTTC.